One and the same sample provided the 25 T cell receptor beta chains below, sequenced in a study of T-cell memory formation after mild COVID-19. TCRdb redid the calling of the 5' RACE reads with MiXCR, one entry per CDR3 protein. The table has 110,000 to 150,000 distinct CDR3 sequences, around 25% seen once. Material for sequencing was PBMCs or a T cell subset sorted from them (not recorded which). Receptors were obtained from an adult woman who had mild COVID-19 (a few samples of this study predate the infection). Cell type and time point are not known.

The genes are TRBV29-1 and TRBJ1-1; no firm D call. Germline CDR1 SQVTM, CDR2 ANQGSEA. The CDR3 loop spans 13 amino acids. Trimming stripped 7 bases from V and 0 bases from J, with 12 bases between. The CDR3 reads CSARTDMNTEAFF. The CDR3 region has the DNA TGCAGCGCCAGGACTGACATGAACACTGAAGCTTTCTTT. The full variable domain, in which reference TRBV29-1 and TRBJ1-1 provide the parts outside the CDR3, is SAVISQKPSRDICQRGTSLTIQCQVDSQVTMMFWYRQQPGQSLTLIATANQGSEATYESGFVIDKFPISRPNLTFSTLTVSNMSPEDSSIYLCSARTDMNTEAFFGQGTRLTVV.

This clonotype was seen only a few times. The rearrangement joins TRBV7-9 to TRBJ2-7, with 7 nucleotides matching TRBD1. The V gene end was trimmed by 5 bases and the J gene end by 1 base; junction bases not matched to a gene: 5. The CDR3 is 14 residues long. The germline V gene has CDR1 SEHNR and CDR2 FQNEAQ (reference sequence). The CDR3 region has the DNA TGTGCCAGCAGCGACAGGGACAAGTCCTACGAGCAGTACTTC. Translating it yields CASSDRDKSYEQYF.

The rearrangement joins TRBV9 to TRBJ2-2, with 7 bases fitting TRBD2. Trimming removed 0 bases from V and 4 bases from J; junction bases left unmatched: 9. Germline values: CDR1 SGDLS, CDR2 YYNGEE. The CDR3 runs 17 residues. The CDR3 spells CASSVVSAGAGTGELFF. CDR3 DNA sequence: TGTGCCAGCAGCGTAGTGTCGGCGGGAGCCGGCACCGGGGAGCTGTTTTTT. Using reference TRBV9 and TRBJ2-2 for the parts outside the CDR3, the full variable domain is DSGVTQTPKHLITATGQRVTLRCSPRSGDLSVYWYQQSLDQGLQFLIQYYNGEERAKGNILERFSAQQFPDLHSELNLSSLELGDSALYFCASSVVSAGAGTGELFFGEGSRLTVL.

The V call is TRBV4-3, the J call TRBJ1-2; the match to TRBD1 covers 11 bases. Trimming removed 1 base from V and 4 bases from J; junction bases left unmatched: 8. From germline, CDR1 is LGHNA and CDR2 YSLEER. The CDR3 extends over 17 amino acids. CDR3 region: CASSQVSGQGDLYGYTF. The DNA for the CDR3 is TGCGCCAGCAGCCAAGTGTCGGGACAGGGGGACCTCTATGGCTACACCTTC.

This chain connects TRBV7-9 to TRBJ1-1; D is ambiguous. CDR1 is SEHNR, CDR2 FQNEAQ, per germline (reference sequence). The CDR3 runs 11 residues. Trimming shortened V by 4 bases and J by 9 bases, and 9 bases separated the two germline ends. As DNA, the CDR3 is TGTGCCAGCAGCTCGCCTACTCAAGCTTTCTTT. Encoded protein: CASSSPTQAFF.

This clonotype came up a few times. The chain recombines TRBV5-1 with TRBJ1-1, with no clear D. This CDR3 has 13 residues. Deletions cut 0 bases from V and 4 bases from J, with 7 bases between. The germline gives CDR1 SGHRS, CDR2 YFSETQ. CDR3 protein: CASSLGIGTEAFF. The CDR3 DNA sequence: TGCGCCAGCAGCTTGGGGATTGGCACTGAAGCTTTCTTT.

V gene TRBV7-9 combines with J gene TRBJ1-6; 10 bases are shared with TRBD1. The V and J ends lost 4 bases and 7 bases, in that order; junction bases with no gene match: 7. This CDR3 has 16 residues. The germline gives CDR1 SEHNR, CDR2 FQNEAQ (reference sequence). CDR3 sequence (DNA): TGTGCCAGCAGCTCACTGGCGGGACAGGGGAATTCACCCCTCCACTTT. Translated: CASSSLAGQGNSPLHF.

V and J are TRBV10-3 and TRBJ2-7; a possible D gene is TRBD1 (6 bases). This CDR3 comprises 16 residues. Germline-derived CDR1 and CDR2 are ENHRY and SYGVKD. The ends were cut back, 3 bases at V and 0 bases at J, with 15 bases in the middle. The CDR3 DNA sequence: TGTGCCATCAGTGATTTACAGGGACCTAGCTCCTACGAGCAGTACTTC. Residues: CAISDLQGPSSYEQYF.

The V call is TRBV6-5, the J call TRBJ1-2, with TRBD1 as a possible D gene (5 bases). The germline CDR1 and CDR2 sequences are MNHEY and SVGAGI. This CDR3 contains 17 residues. V was shortened by 0 bases and J by 5 bases, with 19 bases between the two germline ends. The CDR3 is CASSYSKSWDALYGYTF. CDR3 sequence (DNA): TGTGCCAGCAGTTACTCCAAATCATGGGACGCGCTATATGGCTACACCTTC.

V is TRBV6-2 or TRBV6-3 and J is TRBJ2-2; 9 bases agree with TRBD1. Looked up from germline, CDR1 is MNHEY and CDR2 is SVGEGT. CDR3 size: 16 residues. J lost 7 bases, V lost 6 bases, and 12 bases had no gene match. The CDR3 region has the DNA TGTGCCAGCAGGGGGGGACAGGGCCGGAGGAGCGGGGAGCTGTTTTTT. Translated, it gives CASRGGQGRRSGELFF.

This chain connects TRBV18 to TRBJ1-1; D is uncertain. Trimming cost V 2 bases and J 3 bases, with 13 bases left between them. Germline V lookup: CDR1 KGHSH, CDR2 LQKENI. The CDR3 runs 15 residues. The CDR3: CASSPTSGGDTEAFF. The DNA of the CDR3 is TGTGCCAGCTCACCAACCTCCGGCGGGGACACTGAAGCTTTCTTT. The full variable domain, completed using reference TRBV18 and TRBJ1-1, is NAGVMQNPRHLVRRRGQEARLRCSPMKGHSHVYWYRQLPEEGLKFMVYLQKENIIDESGMPKERFSAEFPKEGPSILRIQQVVRGDSAAYFCASSPTSGGDTEAFFGQGTRLTVV.

This clonotype has more than one count but fewer than ten. The chain recombines TRBV27 with TRBJ2-5; perhaps D is TRBD1 or TRBD2 (5 bases each). Germline-derived CDR1 and CDR2 are MNHEY and SMNVEV (reference sequence). Trimming took off 3 bases at V and 5 bases at J, with 10 bases between the two ends. CDR3 length: 13 residues. CDR3 in amino acids: CASSFGGSETQYF. CDR3 sequence (DNA): TGTGCCAGCAGTTTTGGGGGTAGCGAGACCCAGTACTTC.

This clonotype turned up a few times. The gene calls are TRBV6-5 and TRBJ1-3; the D is unclear. Germline lookup yields CDR1 MNHEY and CDR2 SVGAGI. The CDR3 sequence is 13 residues long. Trimming took off 6 bases at V and 0 bases at J, with 6 bases between the two ends. In nucleotides, the CDR3 is TGTGCCAGCAGCCGGGGCTCTGGAAACACCATATATTTT. It specifies CASSRGSGNTIYF.

The sample holds many counts of this clonotype. This rearrangement joins TRBV27 to TRBJ2-3; D uncertain. V lost 4 bases and J 1 base, leaving 3 bases between the germline ends. Germline CDR1 MNHEY, CDR2 SMNVEV (reference sequence). The CDR3 consists of 12 residues. CDR3 nucleotides: TGTGCCAGCAGTTCTCGCACAGATACGCAGTATTTT. Amino acids: CASSSRTDTQYF.

In its sample, this clonotype was seen a few times. V is TRBV7-9 and J is TRBJ2-7, with 9 positions matching TRBD2. The CDR3 spans 18 residues. V shed 3 bases and J 3 bases; nucleotides not matched to a gene: 15. Germline V lookup: CDR1 SEHNR, CDR2 FQNEAQ (reference sequence). CDR3: CASSFTTSGPREDYEQYF. CDR3 DNA: TGTGCCAGCAGCTTCACTACTAGCGGGCCCCGGGAGGACTACGAGCAGTACTTC.

This clonotype was observed a few times. The V and J genes are TRBV6-1 and TRBJ2-2; 11 bases map to TRBD1. This CDR3 is 15 amino acids long. Germline CDR1 reads MNHNS; CDR2 reads SASEGT. V was clipped by 1 base and J by 6 bases; unmatched bases: 1. The DNA of the CDR3 is TGTGCCAGCAGTGAAGGGACAGGGGGCGCCGGGGAGCTGTTTTTT. Translation gives CASSEGTGGAGELFF.

The chain combines TRBV4-1 with TRBJ2-2, with unresolved D. This CDR3 has 15 amino acids. From germline, CDR1 is MGHRA and CDR2 YSYEKL. V was clipped by 2 bases and J by 1 base, with 8 bases between them. CDR3 sequence: CASSQPRENTGELFF. The CDR3, as DNA: TGCGCCAGCAGCCAACCAAGAGAGAACACCGGGGAGCTGTTTTTT.

CDR3: CASSPEGEGTEAFF. The CDR3 nucleotides read TGTGCCAGCAGTCCCGAGGGGGAAGGTACTGAAGCTTTCTTT. The V call is TRBV6-5, the J call TRBJ1-1, with a weak D call TRBD1 (6 bases). The CDR3 consists of 14 residues. The ends were cut back, 5 bases at V and 5 bases at J, with 15 bases in the middle. Germline V gene sequence: CDR1 MNHEY, CDR2 SVGAGI.

In its sample, this clonotype was seen a few times. The rearrangement links TRBV19 to TRBJ2-3, with 10 bases lining up with TRBD2. Germline V gene sequence: CDR1 LNHDA, CDR2 SQIVND (reference sequence). Trimming cost V 5 bases and J 5 bases; bases outside gene matches: 1. This CDR3 contains 13 residues. Here the CDR3 DNA reads TGTGCCAGTAGTCGACTAGCGGGAGATACGCAGTATTTT. It specifies CASSRLAGDTQYF. The whole variable domain, filled in from reference TRBV19 and TRBJ2-3, reads DGGITQSPKYLFRKEGQNVTLSCEQNLNHDAMYWYRQDPGQGLRLIYYSQIVNDFQKGDIAEGYSVSREKKESFPLTVTSAQKNPTAFYLCASSRLAGDTQYFGPGTRLTVL.

This chain joins TRBV11-2 and TRBJ1-6, with D maybe TRBD1 (5 bases). Germline assignment: CDR1 SGHAT and CDR2 FQNNGV. V was pared by 5 bases and J by 10 bases, with 12 bases between. This CDR3 is built from 13 residues. The CDR3 nucleotides read TGTGCCAGCAGCCCCTTTAGGGGATCACCCCTCCACTTT. Residues: CASSPFRGSPLHF.

The rearrangement uses TRBV7-9 and TRBJ2-1, with D uncertain. The germline gives CDR1 SEHNR, CDR2 FQNEAQ (reference sequence). Trimming left V 5 bases short and J 2 bases short, with 4 bases between. The CDR3 is 12 residues long. The CDR3 spells CASSGTYNEQFF. DNA of the CDR3: TGTGCCAGCAGCGGGACCTACAATGAGCAGTTCTTC. The whole variable domain, filled in from reference TRBV7-9 and TRBJ2-1, reads DTGVSQNPRHKITKRGQNVTFRCDPISEHNRLYWYRQTLGQGPEFLTYFQNEAQLEKSRLLSDRFSAERPKGSFSTLEIQRTEQGDSAMYLCASSGTYNEQFFGPGTRLTVL.

V and J are TRBV7-3 and TRBJ2-2; D remains unclear. The germline V gene has CDR1 SGHTA and CDR2 FQGTGA. V was shortened by 3 bases and J by 1 base, with 6 bases between the two germline ends. The CDR3 is 14 amino acids. The CDR3 DNA follows: TGTGCCAGCAGCTTTATAGGGAACACCGGGGAGCTGTTTTTT. This translates into CASSFIGNTGELFF.

This clonotype was counted a few times. The chain employs TRBV7-3 and TRBJ2-2; tentative D call: TRBD1 (6 bases). The CDR3 extends over 14 amino acids. Trimming took 5 bases from V and 5 from J, leaving 12 bases between them. Germline loops: CDR1 SGHTA, CDR2 FQGTGA. The CDR3 reads CASSPFTGTGELFF. The CDR3 DNA reads TGTGCCAGCAGCCCCTTCACAGGGACCGGGGAGCTGTTTTTT.

The chain links TRBV20-1 to TRBJ2-1, with a possible D match to TRBD2 (6 bases). V lost 3 bases and J lost 4, with 13 bases in between. The length of the CDR3 is 14 residues. CDR1 is DFQATT, CDR2 SNEGSKA, per germline (reference sequence). This chain's CDR3 is CSARTGSLYNEQFF. CDR3 sequence (DNA): TGCAGTGCTAGGACCGGGAGCCTTTACAATGAGCAGTTCTTC.

CDR3 nucleotide sequence: TGTGCCAGCAGCTTGGGTTGGGGATTAGACACTGAAGCTTTCTTT. Translating it yields CASSLGWGLDTEAFF. The genes are TRBV5-5 and TRBJ1-1; D remains unclear. This CDR3 comprises 15 residues. Looked up from germline, CDR1 is SGHKS and CDR2 is YYEKEE (reference sequence). V was clipped by 0 bases and J by 3 bases, with 12 bases between them.